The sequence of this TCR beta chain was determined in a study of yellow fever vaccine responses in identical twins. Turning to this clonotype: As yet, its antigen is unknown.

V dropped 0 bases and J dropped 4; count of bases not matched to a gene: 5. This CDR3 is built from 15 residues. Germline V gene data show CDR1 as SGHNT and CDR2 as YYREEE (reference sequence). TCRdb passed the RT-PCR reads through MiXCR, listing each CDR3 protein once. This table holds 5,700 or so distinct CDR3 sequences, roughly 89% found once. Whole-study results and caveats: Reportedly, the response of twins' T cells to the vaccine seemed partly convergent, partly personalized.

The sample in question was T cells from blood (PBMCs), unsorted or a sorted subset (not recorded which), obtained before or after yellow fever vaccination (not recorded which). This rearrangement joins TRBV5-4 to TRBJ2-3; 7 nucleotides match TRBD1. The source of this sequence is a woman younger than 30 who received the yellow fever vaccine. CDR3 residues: CASSLAFDRADTQYF. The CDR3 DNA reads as TGTGCCAGCAGCTTGGCTTTTGACAGGGCAGATACGCAGTATTTT.